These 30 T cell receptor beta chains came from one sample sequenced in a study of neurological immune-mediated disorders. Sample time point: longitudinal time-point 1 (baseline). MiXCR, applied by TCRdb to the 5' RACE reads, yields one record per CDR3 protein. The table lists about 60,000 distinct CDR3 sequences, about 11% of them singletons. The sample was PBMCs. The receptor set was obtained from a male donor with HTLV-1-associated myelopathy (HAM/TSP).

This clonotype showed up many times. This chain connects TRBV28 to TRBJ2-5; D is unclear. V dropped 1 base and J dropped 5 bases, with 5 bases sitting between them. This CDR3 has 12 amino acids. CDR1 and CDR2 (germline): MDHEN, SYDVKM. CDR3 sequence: CASSLFRETQYF. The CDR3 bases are TGTGCCAGCAGTTTATTTAGGGAGACCCAGTACTTC.

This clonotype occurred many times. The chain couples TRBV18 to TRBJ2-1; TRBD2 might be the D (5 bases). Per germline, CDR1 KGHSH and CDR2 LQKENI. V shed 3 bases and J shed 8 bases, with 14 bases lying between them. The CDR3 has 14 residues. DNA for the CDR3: TGTGCCAGCTCACCCCCTAGGAAGAGGGATGAGCAGTTCTTC. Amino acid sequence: CASSPPRKRDEQFF. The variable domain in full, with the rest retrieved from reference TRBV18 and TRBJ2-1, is NAGVMQNPRHLVRRRGQEARLRCSPMKGHSHVYWYRQLPEEGLKFMVYLQKENIIDESGMPKERFSAEFPKEGPSILRIQQVVRGDSAAYFCASSPPRKRDEQFFGPGTRLTVL.

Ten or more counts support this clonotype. The CDR3 protein is CASSLEEDSLYNEQFF. The CDR3 bases are TGTGCCAGCAGCTTGGAGGAGGACAGCCTCTACAATGAGCAGTTCTTC. The rearrangement uses TRBV5-6 and TRBJ2-1; D might be TRBD1 (6 bases). This CDR3 comprises 16 residues. Germline V lookup: CDR1 SGHDT, CDR2 YYEEEE. Trimming removed 0 bases at V and 3 bases at J, with 13 bases between.

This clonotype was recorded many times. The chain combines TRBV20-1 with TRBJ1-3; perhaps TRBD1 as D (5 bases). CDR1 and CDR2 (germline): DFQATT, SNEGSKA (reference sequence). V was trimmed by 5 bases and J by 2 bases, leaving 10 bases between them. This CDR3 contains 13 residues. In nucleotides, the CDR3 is TGCAGTGCTGAGACAGTCGCTGGAAACACCATATATTTT. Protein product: CSAETVAGNTIYF.

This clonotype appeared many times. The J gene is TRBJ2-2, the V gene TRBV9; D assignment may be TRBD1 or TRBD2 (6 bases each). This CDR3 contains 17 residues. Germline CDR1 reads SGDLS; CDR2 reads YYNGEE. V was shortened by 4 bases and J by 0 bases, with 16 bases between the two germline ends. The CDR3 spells CASSPGAPLANTGELFF. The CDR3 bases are TGTGCCAGCAGCCCGGGGGCCCCCCTGGCGAACACCGGGGAGCTGTTTTTT.

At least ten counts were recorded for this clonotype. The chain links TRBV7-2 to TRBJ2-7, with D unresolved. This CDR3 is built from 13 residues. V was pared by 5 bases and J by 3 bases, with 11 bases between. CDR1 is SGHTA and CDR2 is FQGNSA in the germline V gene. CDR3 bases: TGTGCCAGCAGCGGGCAGACCAACTACGAGCAGTACTTC. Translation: CASSGQTNYEQYF.

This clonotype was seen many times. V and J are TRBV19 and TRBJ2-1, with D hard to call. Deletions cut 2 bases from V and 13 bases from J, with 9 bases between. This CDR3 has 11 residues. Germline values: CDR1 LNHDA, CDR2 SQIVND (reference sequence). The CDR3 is CASSIMGTQFF. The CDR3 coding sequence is TGTGCCAGTAGTATAATGGGTACCCAGTTCTTC.

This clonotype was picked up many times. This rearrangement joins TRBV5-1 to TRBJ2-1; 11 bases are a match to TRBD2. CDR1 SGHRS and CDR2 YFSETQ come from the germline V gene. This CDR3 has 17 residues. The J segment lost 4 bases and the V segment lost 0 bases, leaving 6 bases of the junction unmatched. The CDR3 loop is CASSLAGGTSGYNEQFF. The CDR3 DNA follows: TGCGCCAGCAGCTTGGCCGGAGGGACTAGCGGTTACAATGAGCAGTTCTTC.

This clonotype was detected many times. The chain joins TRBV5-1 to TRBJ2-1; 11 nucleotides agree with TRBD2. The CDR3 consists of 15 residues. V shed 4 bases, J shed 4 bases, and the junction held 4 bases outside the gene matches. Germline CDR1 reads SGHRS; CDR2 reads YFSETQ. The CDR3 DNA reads TGCGCCAGCAGCCCCGGGACTAGCGGATACAATGAGCAGTTCTTC. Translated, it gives CASSPGTSGYNEQFF.

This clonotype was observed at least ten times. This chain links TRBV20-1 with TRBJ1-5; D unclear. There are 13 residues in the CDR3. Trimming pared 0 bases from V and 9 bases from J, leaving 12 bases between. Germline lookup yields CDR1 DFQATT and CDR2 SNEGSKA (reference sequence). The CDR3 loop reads CSARDSLGGPQHF. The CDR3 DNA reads TGCAGTGCTAGAGATTCTTTAGGCGGGCCCCAGCATTTT.

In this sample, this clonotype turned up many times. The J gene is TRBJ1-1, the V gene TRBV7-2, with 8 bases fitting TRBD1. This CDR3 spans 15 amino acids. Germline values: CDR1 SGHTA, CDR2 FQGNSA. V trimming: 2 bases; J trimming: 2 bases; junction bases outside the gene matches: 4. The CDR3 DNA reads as TGTGCCAGCAGCTTACATACAGGGGGTAACACTGAAGCTTTCTTT. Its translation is CASSLHTGGNTEAFF. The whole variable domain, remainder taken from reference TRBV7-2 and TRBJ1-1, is GAGVSQSPSNKVTEKGKDVELRCDPISGHTALYWYRQSLGQGLEFLIYFQGNSAPDKSGLPSDRFSAERTGGSVSTLTIQRTQQEDSAVYLCASSLHTGGNTEAFFGQGTRLTVV.

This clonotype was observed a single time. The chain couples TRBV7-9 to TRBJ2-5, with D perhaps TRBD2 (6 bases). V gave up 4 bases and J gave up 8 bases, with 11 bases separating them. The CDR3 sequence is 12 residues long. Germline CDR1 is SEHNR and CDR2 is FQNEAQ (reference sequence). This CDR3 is CASSWGVDTQYF. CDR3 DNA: TGTGCCAGCAGCTGGGGGGTGGATACCCAGTACTTC.

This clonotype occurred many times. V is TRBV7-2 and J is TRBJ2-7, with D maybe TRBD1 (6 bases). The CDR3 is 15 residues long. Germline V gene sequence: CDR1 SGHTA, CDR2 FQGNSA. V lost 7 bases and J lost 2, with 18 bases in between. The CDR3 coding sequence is TGTGCCAGCAACCTAGAAGGGACATCGACCTACGAGCAGTACTTC. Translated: CASNLEGTSTYEQYF.

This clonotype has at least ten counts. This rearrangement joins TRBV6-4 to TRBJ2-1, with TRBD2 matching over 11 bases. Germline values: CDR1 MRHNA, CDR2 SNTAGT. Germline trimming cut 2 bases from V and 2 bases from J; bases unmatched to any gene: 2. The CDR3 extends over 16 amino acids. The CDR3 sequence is CASSDTSGGPYNEQFF. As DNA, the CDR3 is TGTGCCAGCAGTGACACTAGCGGGGGCCCCTACAATGAGCAGTTCTTC.

As DNA, the CDR3 is TGCGCCAGCAGCTCTGACTATGAGCAGTTCTTC. Residues: CASSSDYEQFF. The chain uses TRBV5-1 and TRBJ2-1; D remains unclear. V dropped 3 bases and J dropped 8 bases, with 6 bases sitting between them. The CDR3 runs to 11 residues. The V gene's germline CDR1 is SGHRS and CDR2 YFSETQ.

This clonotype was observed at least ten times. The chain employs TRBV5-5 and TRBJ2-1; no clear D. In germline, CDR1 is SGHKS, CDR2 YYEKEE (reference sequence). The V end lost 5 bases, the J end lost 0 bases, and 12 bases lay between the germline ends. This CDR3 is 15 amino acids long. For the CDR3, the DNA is TGTGCCAGCAGTTCGGGCCGGAGCTCCTACAATGAGCAGTTCTTC. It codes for CASSSGRSSYNEQFF.

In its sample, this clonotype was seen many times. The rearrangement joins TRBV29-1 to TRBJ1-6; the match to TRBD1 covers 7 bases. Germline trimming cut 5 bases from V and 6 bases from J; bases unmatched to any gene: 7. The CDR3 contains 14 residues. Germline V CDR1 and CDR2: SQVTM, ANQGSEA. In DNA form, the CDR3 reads TGCAGCGTTATGACAGGGTGGGGTAATTCACCCCTCCACTTT. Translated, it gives CSVMTGWGNSPLHF.

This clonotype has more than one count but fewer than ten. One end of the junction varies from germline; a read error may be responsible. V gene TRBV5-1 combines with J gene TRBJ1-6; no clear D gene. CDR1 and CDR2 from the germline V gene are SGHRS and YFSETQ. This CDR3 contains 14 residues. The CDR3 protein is CASSLEWDNSPLHF. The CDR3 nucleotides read TGTGCCAGCAGCTTGGAATGGGATAATTCACCCCTCCACTTT.

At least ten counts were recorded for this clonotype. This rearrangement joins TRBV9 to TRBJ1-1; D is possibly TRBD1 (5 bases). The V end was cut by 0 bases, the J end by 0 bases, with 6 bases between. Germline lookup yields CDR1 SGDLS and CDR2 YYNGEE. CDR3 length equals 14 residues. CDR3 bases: TGTGCCAGCAGCGTAGCAGGGCTGAACACTGAAGCTTTCTTT. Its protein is CASSVAGLNTEAFF.

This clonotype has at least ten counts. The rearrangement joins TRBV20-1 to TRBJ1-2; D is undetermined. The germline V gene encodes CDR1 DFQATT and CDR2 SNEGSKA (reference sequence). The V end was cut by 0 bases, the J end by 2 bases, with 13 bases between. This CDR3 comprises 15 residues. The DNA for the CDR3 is TGCAGTGCTAGAGATCAAGGCCGTTCCAACTATGGCTACACCTTC. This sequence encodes CSARDQGRSNYGYTF.

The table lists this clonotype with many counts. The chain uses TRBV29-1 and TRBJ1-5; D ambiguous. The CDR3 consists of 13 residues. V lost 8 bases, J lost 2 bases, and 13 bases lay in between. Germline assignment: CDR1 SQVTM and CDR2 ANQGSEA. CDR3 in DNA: TGCAGCCCGGAGAGCTGGGGCAATCAGCCCCAGCATTTT. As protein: CSPESWGNQPQHF.

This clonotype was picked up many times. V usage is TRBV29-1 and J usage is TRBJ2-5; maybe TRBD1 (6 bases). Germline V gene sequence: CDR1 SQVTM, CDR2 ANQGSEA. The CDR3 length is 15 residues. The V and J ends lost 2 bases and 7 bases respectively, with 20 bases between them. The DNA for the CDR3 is TGCAGCGTTGAACCCACCTACAGGGACGAGGGGACCCAGTACTTC. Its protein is CSVEPTYRDEGTQYF.

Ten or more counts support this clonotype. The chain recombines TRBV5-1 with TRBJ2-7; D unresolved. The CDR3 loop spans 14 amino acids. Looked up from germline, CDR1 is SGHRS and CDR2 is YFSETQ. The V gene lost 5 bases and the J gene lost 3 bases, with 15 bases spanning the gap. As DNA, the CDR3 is TGCGCCAGCAGTTACCCGGACGGATACTACGAGCAGTACTTC. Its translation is CASSYPDGYYEQYF.

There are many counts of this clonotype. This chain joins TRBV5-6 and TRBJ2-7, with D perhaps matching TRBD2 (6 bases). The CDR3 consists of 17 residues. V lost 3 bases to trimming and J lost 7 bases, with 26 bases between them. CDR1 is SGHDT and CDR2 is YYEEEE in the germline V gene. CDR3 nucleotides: TGTGCCAGCAGCTGGGGGGTAGGCTCCGGGACCGGCGGGGAGCAGTACTTC. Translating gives CASSWGVGSGTGGEQYF.

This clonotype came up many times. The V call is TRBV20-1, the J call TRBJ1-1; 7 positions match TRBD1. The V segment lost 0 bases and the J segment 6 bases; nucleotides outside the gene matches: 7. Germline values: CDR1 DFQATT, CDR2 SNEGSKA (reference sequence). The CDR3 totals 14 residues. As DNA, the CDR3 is TGCAGTGCTAGAGATTCGGGCAGGGGGTCTGAAGCTTTCTTT. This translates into CSARDSGRGSEAFF.

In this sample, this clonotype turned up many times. The CDR3 nucleotides read TGCAGTGCAGAAGAGATTCCAGACAGGGACTATGGCTACACCTTC. Its protein product is CSAEEIPDRDYGYTF. The J gene is TRBJ1-2, the V gene TRBV20-1; 7 bases line up with TRBD1. Germline values: CDR1 DFQATT, CDR2 SNEGSKA (reference sequence). The V and J ends lost 6 bases and 3 bases, in that order; junction bases with no gene match: 13. CDR3 size: 15 residues.

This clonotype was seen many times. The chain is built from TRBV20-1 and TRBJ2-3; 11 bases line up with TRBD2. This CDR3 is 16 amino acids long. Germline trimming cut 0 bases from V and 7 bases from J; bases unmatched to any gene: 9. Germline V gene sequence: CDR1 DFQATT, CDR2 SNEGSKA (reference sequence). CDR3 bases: TGCAGTGCTAGAGATCCGACTAGCGGGGCGGTTAATACGCAGTATTTT. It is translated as CSARDPTSGAVNTQYF.

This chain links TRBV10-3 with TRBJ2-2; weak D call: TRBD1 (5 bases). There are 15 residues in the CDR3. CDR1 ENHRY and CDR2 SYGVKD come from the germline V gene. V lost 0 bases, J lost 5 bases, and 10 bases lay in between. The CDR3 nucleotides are TGTGCCATCAGTGAGTCGAGACAGCGAACCGGGGAGCTGTTTTTT. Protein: CAISESRQRTGELFF.

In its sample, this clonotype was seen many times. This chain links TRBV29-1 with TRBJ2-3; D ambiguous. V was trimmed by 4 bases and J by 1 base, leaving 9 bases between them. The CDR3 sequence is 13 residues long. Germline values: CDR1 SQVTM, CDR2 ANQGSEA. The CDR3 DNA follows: TGCAGCGTTGGACGCGACCGCACAGATACGCAGTATTTT. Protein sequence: CSVGRDRTDTQYF.

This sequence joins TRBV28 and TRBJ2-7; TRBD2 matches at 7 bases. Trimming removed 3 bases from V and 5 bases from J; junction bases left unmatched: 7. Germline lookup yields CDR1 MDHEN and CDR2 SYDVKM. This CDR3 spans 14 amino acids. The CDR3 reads CASSFLSLADEQYF. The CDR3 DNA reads TGTGCCAGCAGTTTTCTCAGTCTAGCGGACGAGCAGTACTTC.